The 16 T cell receptor beta chains in this list originate from one sample, sequenced in a study of cytomegalovirus exposure and HLA in healthy donors. Vbeta (60) and Jbeta (13) primers were used in the PCR. Sequencing used immunoSEQ multiplex PCR; TCRdb keeps in-frame clones, though not all of them. The data hold under 150,000 clones, with about 75% observed a single time. The source material was PBMCs. The source is a man aged 18 to 29 in good health and CMV-seronegative.

V and J are TRBV6-1 and TRBJ1-6; D gene unclear. With 4 bases removed from V and 8 bases from J, the gap between germline ends came to 15 bases. The CDR3 covers 15 residues. Germline V gives CDR1 MNHNS, CDR2 SASEGT. This CDR3 is CASSGNHPPDSPLHF. The CDR3 DNA reads as TGTGCCAGCAGTGGAAACCACCCGCCGGATTCACCCCTCCACTTT.

The count of this clone is one. V is TRBV19 and J is TRBJ2-5; 7 bases are shared with TRBD1. TRBJ2-7 matches the DNA end more closely, so the J call is doubtful. The CDR3 extends over 14 amino acids. Germline loops: CDR1 LNHDA, CDR2 SQIVND (reference sequence). CDR3: CASSLAGGSYEQYF. The CDR3 DNA reads as TGTGCCAGTAGTCTCGCAGGGGGCTCCTACGAGCAGTACTTC.

This chain connects TRBV19 to TRBJ2-1; 9 nucleotides align to TRBD2. The CDR3 sequence is 14 residues long. CDR1 and CDR2 (germline): LNHDA, SQIVND (reference sequence). V lost 6 bases to trimming and J lost 9 bases; unmatched junction nucleotides: 9. The CDR3 sequence is CASRTAGGPLEQFF. CDR3 sequence (DNA): TGTGCCAGTAGAACTGCGGGAGGGCCTCTTGAGCAGTTCTTC.

The J gene is TRBJ2-7, the V gene TRBV5-1, with 9 bases aligning to TRBD1. In germline, CDR1 is SGHRS, CDR2 YFSETQ. This CDR3 has 17 residues. With 5 bases clipped from V and 2 bases from J, the junction kept 14 bases outside the gene matches. CDR3 sequence: CASRGQGRTANPYEQYF. The CDR3 DNA reads TGCGCCAGCAGGGGACAGGGCCGTACCGCTAATCCCTACGAGCAGTACTTC.

This chain joins TRBV18 and TRBJ1-2; TRBD1 matches 7 bases. The CDR3 runs to 15 residues. Per the germline V gene, CDR1 is KGHSH and CDR2 is LQKENI. Trimming cost V 2 bases and J 2 bases; bases outside gene matches: 5. CDR3 bases: TGTGCCAGCTCACCATTGGGACAGCAAAACTATGGCTACACCTTC. Translation gives CASSPLGQQNYGYTF.

The CDR3 bases are TGTGCCAGCAAAGCGGGAGGACGTTACTACGAGCAGTACTTC. Its translation: CASKAGGRYYEQYF. The chain combines TRBV2 with TRBJ2-7, with 9 bases that match TRBD2. The CDR3 is 14 residues long. Germline CDR1 SNHLY, CDR2 FYNNEI. J lost 3 bases, V lost 7 bases, and 7 bases had no gene match.

This clone was detected a few times. The chain uses TRBV19 and TRBJ2-2; perhaps TRBD1 as D (6 bases). CDR1 LNHDA and CDR2 SQIVND come from the germline V gene (reference sequence). V was cut by 5 bases and J by 4 bases, with 11 bases left in between. This CDR3 is built from 14 residues. The CDR3 sequence is CASSSWTATGELFF. The CDR3 DNA is TGTGCCAGTAGTTCCTGGACAGCCACCGGGGAGCTGTTTTTT.

The chain has TRBV7-9 and TRBJ1-1; D perhaps matches TRBD1 (6 bases). This CDR3 is 16 amino acids long. The V end lost 5 bases, the J end lost 1 base, and 17 bases lay between the germline ends. Germline assignment: CDR1 SEHNR and CDR2 FQNEAQ (reference sequence). CDR3 in amino acids: CASSDRSNSQNTEAFF. In DNA, the CDR3 is TGTGCCAGCAGCGACAGGTCGAATTCCCAGAACACTGAAGCTTTCTTT.

The CDR3, as DNA: TGCAGCGTTAAGGGACAGAGCTCCTACGAGCAGTACTTC. Residues: CSVKGQSSYEQYF. The rearrangement uses TRBV29-1 and TRBJ2-5, with 7 positions matching TRBD1. The J call is in doubt because the DNA end fits TRBJ2-7 better. The CDR3 contains 13 residues. Germline-derived CDR1 and CDR2 are SQVTM and ANQGSEA.

The CDR3 bases are TGTGCCAGCAGCAAAAAAGGACAGGGTCGGGACCGGGACTACCCTAGCACAGATACGCAGTATTTT. This sequence encodes CASSKKGQGRDRDYPSTDTQYF. This chain links TRBV21-1 with TRBJ2-3; no DNA check was done on the table's D call, TRBD1. TRBV21-1 is shown as a pseudogene. The CDR3 totals 22 residues.

The V and J genes are TRBV28 and TRBJ2-1, with 9 bases that match TRBD2. Germline CDR1 is MDHEN and CDR2 is SYDVKM. V dropped 2 bases and J dropped 5; count of bases not matched to a gene: 10. The CDR3 is 17 residues long. The CDR3 DNA is TGTGCCAGCAGTTTAACCTCAGCTAGCGGGACGGACAATGAGCAGTTCTTC. Translation: CASSLTSASGTDNEQFF.

This sequence joins TRBV28 and TRBJ2-3, with 11 nucleotides matching TRBD2. This CDR3 spans 19 amino acids. The J segment lost 1 base and the V segment lost 3 bases, leaving 12 bases of the junction unmatched. The germline gives CDR1 MDHEN, CDR2 SYDVKM. CDR3: CASSFNLGTSGIRTDTQYF. In DNA, the CDR3 is TGTGCCAGCAGTTTTAATCTGGGGACTAGCGGCATTCGCACAGATACGCAGTATTTT.

The gene calls are TRBV5-1 and TRBJ2-7; no firm D call. Germline assignment: CDR1 SGHRS and CDR2 YFSETQ. Between the trimmed V and J ends, which lost 4 bases and 5 bases, there was a span of 16 bases. The CDR3 loop spans 14 amino acids. CDR3 nucleotide sequence: TGCGCCAGCAGCCCGGGTTTGGCGATCCACGAGCAGTACTTC. Its translation is CASSPGLAIHEQYF.

The chain combines TRBV4-1 with TRBJ1-6; D call uncertain. V was cut by 3 bases and J by 1 base, with 10 bases left in between. The CDR3 loop spans 16 amino acids. The germline V gene has CDR1 MGHRA and CDR2 YSYEKL. The CDR3 region is CASSHAGLSYNSPLHF. The CDR3 bases are TGCGCCAGCAGCCACGCGGGGTTGTCCTATAATTCACCCCTCCACTTT.

The rearrangement joins TRBV5-1 to TRBJ2-2; 9 bases are a match to TRBD1. This CDR3 is built from 16 residues. V lost 4 bases and J lost 4; bases outside the gene matches: 8. Germline-derived CDR1 and CDR2 are SGHRS and YFSETQ. Here the CDR3 DNA reads TGCGCCAGCAGCGAACGGACAGGGGTACGCACCGGGGAGCTGTTTTTT. As protein: CASSERTGVRTGELFF.

The V and J genes are TRBV19 and TRBJ2-7; TRBD1 might be the D (6 bases). Germline CDR1 LNHDA, CDR2 SQIVND (reference sequence). The CDR3 has 13 residues. V lost 1 base and J 4 bases, leaving 8 bases between the germline ends. The CDR3 spells CASSIGQAYEQYF. The CDR3 DNA reads as TGTGCCAGTAGTATAGGACAGGCGTACGAGCAGTACTTC.